This note documents a single T cell receptor beta chain sequence. This sample was included in a study of blood T cell repertoires in COVID-19. Data came from immunoSEQ multiplex PCR; TCRdb stores just in-frame clones and leaves some out. This table has about 65,000 clones, 75% to 85% appearing once. Germline loops: CDR1 LGHDT, CDR2 YNNKEL (reference sequence). V was shortened by 2 bases and J by 4 bases, with 14 bases between the two germline ends. The CDR3 consists of 15 residues. The chain links TRBV3-1 (or the pseudogene TRBV3-2) to TRBJ1-2; the D gene is possibly TRBD1 (6 bases). The clonotype originates from a man at least 80 years old with acute or convalescent COVID-19. The sample consisted of peripheral blood. CDR3 coding DNA: TGTGCCAGCAGCCAAAGCCGGACAGACCTCTATGGCTACACCTTC. It codes for CASSQSRTDLYGYTF.